The 29 T cell receptor beta chains listed next were all sequenced from one sample in a study of T-cell reconstitution after alpha-beta-depleted transplantation in children. Unique molecular identifiers were incorporated during preparation of the TCRbeta library. TCRdb redid the calling of the PCR reads with MiXCR, one entry per CDR3 protein. The data hold approximately 400,000 distinct CDR3 sequences, with approximately 10% observed a single time. The specimen was PBMCs from the stem cell graft donor, collected from the stem cell graft. These receptors all come from a human donor who donated a stem cell graft to a child with acute myeloid leukemia.

This chain links TRBV5-4 with TRBJ2-3; 11 bases fit TRBD2. Trimming took 3 bases from V and 1 from J; bases not matched to a gene: 4. Germline V gene lookup returns CDR1 SGHNT and CDR2 YYREEE (reference sequence). The CDR3 totals 16 residues. CDR3 nucleotide sequence: TGTGCCAGCAGCTACGCACTAGCGGGAGGCACAGATACGCAGTATTTT. It specifies CASSYALAGGTDTQYF.

Sample share makes this clonotype medium-sized. CDR3 protein: CASSLGQRTDTQYF. The DNA for the CDR3 is TGCGCCAGCAGCTTGGGGCAGCGCACAGATACGCAGTATTTT. The chain carries TRBV5-1 and TRBJ2-3; no definite D call. With 0 bases removed from V and 1 base from J, the gap between germline ends came to 6 bases. The CDR3 is 14 amino acids. Germline lookup yields CDR1 SGHRS and CDR2 YFSETQ.

This clonotype was counted ten times or more. The chain has TRBV20-1 and TRBJ2-1, with 9 bases matching TRBD2. The CDR3 totals 15 residues. Germline CDR1 is DFQATT and CDR2 is SNEGSKA (reference sequence). With 4 bases clipped from V and 4 bases from J, the junction kept 8 bases outside the gene matches. CDR3 bases: TGCAGTGCTAACCAAGTAGCGGGAGCTTACAATGAGCAGTTCTTC. This encodes CSANQVAGAYNEQFF.

The sample holds a few counts of this clonotype. V and J are TRBV4-2 and TRBJ2-3; the match to TRBD2 covers 13 bases. Losses at the gene ends were 1 base for V and 3 bases for J; bases not matched to a gene: 10. Germline CDR1 reads LGHNA; CDR2 reads YNFKEQ. CDR3 size: 19 residues. The CDR3 reads CASSQVWGGTSGATDTQYF. The CDR3 bases are TGTGCCAGCAGCCAAGTCTGGGGTGGGACTAGCGGGGCAACAGATACGCAGTATTTT.

This clonotype was seen at least ten times. This sequence joins TRBV20-1 and TRBJ1-4; 8 bases are shared with TRBD1. From germline, CDR1 is DFQATT and CDR2 SNEGSKA (reference sequence). Trimming took 6 bases from V and 8 from J; bases not matched to a gene: 8. This CDR3 contains 13 residues. The CDR3 loop is CSARTGQGEKLFF. The CDR3 nucleotides are TGCAGTGCCAGGACAGGGCAGGGAGAAAAACTGTTTTTT.

The chain uses TRBV5-1 and TRBJ1-4; perhaps TRBD1 as D (6 bases). Trimming shortened V by 3 bases and J by 2 bases, and 14 bases separated the two germline ends. This CDR3 region has 16 residues. Germline V lookup: CDR1 SGHRS, CDR2 YFSETQ. The CDR3: CASSSYGGPTNEKLFF. The CDR3 DNA reads TGCGCCAGCAGCTCCTACGGGGGGCCCACTAATGAAAAACTGTTTTTT. Filled out from reference TRBV5-1 and TRBJ1-4, the complete variable domain reads KAGVTQTPRYLIKTRGQQVTLSCSPISGHRSVSWYQQTPGQGLQFLFEYFSETQRNKGNFPGRFSGRQFSNSRSEMNVSTLELGDSALYLCASSSYGGPTNEKLFFGSGTQLSVL.

This clonotype occurred a few times. This chain links TRBV7-9 with TRBJ2-7; TRBD2 might be the D (6 bases). CDR1 is SEHNR, CDR2 FQNEAQ, per germline (reference sequence). The CDR3 extends over 14 amino acids. V lost 3 bases, J lost 2 bases, and 11 bases lay in between. The CDR3 nucleotides are TGTGCCAGCAGCTTCCCCCCGGGAGCCTACGAGCAGTACTTC. Its translation: CASSFPPGAYEQYF.

The genes are TRBV5-1 and TRBJ2-4, with 9 bases that match TRBD2. This CDR3 has 15 amino acids. Germline lookup yields CDR1 SGHRS and CDR2 YFSETQ. V gave up 5 bases and J gave up 1 base; unmatched junction bases: 4. The CDR3: CASRLSGSAKNIQYF. The CDR3 DNA reads TGCGCCAGCAGACTTAGCGGGAGTGCCAAAAACATTCAGTACTTC.

For the CDR3, the DNA is TGTGCCATCAAATCGACAGGGACCTACGAGCAGTACTTC. It specifies CAIKSTGTYEQYF. This chain links TRBV10-3 with TRBJ2-7, with TRBD1 matching 7 bases. Trimming took 7 bases from V and 2 from J; bases not matched to a gene: 5. Germline assignment: CDR1 ENHRY and CDR2 SYGVKD. CDR3 length: 13 amino acids.

V gene TRBV5-1 combines with J gene TRBJ1-4; D unclear. V shed 2 bases and J shed 2 bases, with 7 bases lying between them. The CDR3 consists of 14 residues. Germline values: CDR1 SGHRS, CDR2 YFSETQ. The CDR3: CASSFGRTNEKLFF. The CDR3 coding sequence is TGCGCCAGCAGCTTCGGACGGACTAATGAAAAACTGTTTTTT.

The genes are TRBV7-6 and TRBJ2-7, with TRBD2 as a possible D gene (6 bases). The germline V gene has CDR1 SGHVS and CDR2 FNYEAQ. Between the trimmed V and J ends, which lost 3 bases and 4 bases, there was a span of 13 bases. This CDR3 has 14 amino acids. CDR3 sequence: CASSFNPGTYEQYF. Written as DNA, the CDR3 is TGTGCCAGCAGCTTTAACCCAGGGACTTACGAGCAGTACTTC.

The count of this clonotype is one. V and J are TRBV18 and TRBJ1-1; D gene unclear. Trimming left V 1 base short and J 2 bases short, with 5 bases between. Germline-derived CDR1 and CDR2 are KGHSH and LQKENI. The CDR3 runs 13 residues. The CDR3 region has the DNA TGTGCCAGCTCACCACTTGGAAACACTGAAGCTTTCTTT. Translating gives CASSPLGNTEAFF.

This clonotype was found a few times. The genes are TRBV27 and TRBJ2-1; D may be TRBD2 (5 bases). V was pared by 0 bases and J by 9 bases, with 6 bases between. The CDR3 spans 12 residues. Germline CDR1 MNHEY, CDR2 SMNVEV (reference sequence). Written as DNA, the CDR3 is TGTGCCAGCAGTTTATCCCGGGGTGAGCAGTTCTTC. Protein sequence: CASSLSRGEQFF.

As regards this clonotype: A much larger clone sits a single nucleotide away, making a read error possible. The V and J genes are TRBV12-3 or TRBV12-4 and TRBJ2-1; possibly TRBD1 or TRBD2 for D (7 bases each). The CDR3 sequence is 14 residues long. V shed 3 bases and J shed 8 bases, with 14 bases lying between them. The CDR3 loop reads CASSLGQLADEQFF. The CDR3 bases are TGTGCCAGCAGTTTGGGACAGCTAGCGGATGAGCAGTTCTTC.

This chain connects TRBV12-3 or TRBV12-4 to TRBJ2-7; 8 nucleotides line up with TRBD2. The CDR3 is 17 residues long. V lost 3 bases, J lost 2 bases, and 12 bases stayed unmatched. CDR3 residues: CASSFLAGGALTYEQYF. For the CDR3, the DNA is TGTGCCAGCAGTTTCCTGGCGGGAGGAGCCCTTACCTACGAGCAGTACTTC.

A word on this clonotype: A much larger clone lies one base from this, so it may be a read error. This sequence joins TRBV7-8 and TRBJ2-5, with D uncertain. The CDR3 length is 15 residues. Germline V gene lookup returns CDR1 SGHVS and CDR2 FQNEAQ. For the CDR3, the DNA is TGTGCCAGCAGCTTAGAGGCTAGGCAGACGGAGACCCAGAACTTC. It encodes CASSLEARQTETQNF.

The J gene is TRBJ2-1, the V gene TRBV12-3 or TRBV12-4; D assignment may be TRBD1 or TRBD2 (5 bases each). Trimming removed 5 bases from V and 3 bases from J, with 14 bases in between. The CDR3 length is 15 residues. The DNA for the CDR3 is TGTGCCAGCAGTCAACTGGGGGTAGGCTACAATGAGCAGTTCTTC. It encodes CASSQLGVGYNEQFF.

The chain has TRBV7-3 and TRBJ2-1; D not resolved. V lost 5 bases and J 3 bases, leaving 8 bases between the germline ends. The CDR3 is made up of 13 amino acids. Germline V gives CDR1 SGHTA, CDR2 FQGTGA. The CDR3 DNA reads TGTGCCAGCAGCCGGACGGACTACAATGAGCAGTTCTTC. Protein: CASSRTDYNEQFF.

CDR3 bases: TGTGCCAGCAGCTTAGCGGGGGGGTCCGGAGAGACCCAGTACTTC. Protein product: CASSLAGGSGETQYF. This rearrangement joins TRBV7-2 to TRBJ2-5; 7 bases line up with TRBD2. J gave up 4 bases and V 0 bases, and 5 bases lay outside the gene matches. Germline CDR1 SGHTA, CDR2 FQGNSA. The CDR3 extends over 15 amino acids.

This clonotype occurred many times. This chain connects TRBV24-1 to TRBJ2-1; 8 bases are a match to TRBD1. The CDR3 runs to 15 residues. Trimming cost V 2 bases and J 8 bases; bases outside gene matches: 7. Looked up from germline, CDR1 is KGHDR and CDR2 is SFDVKD. CDR3 sequence reads: CATSDSYRGFDEQFF. CDR3 DNA: TGTGCCACCAGTGATTCCTACAGGGGGTTTGATGAGCAGTTCTTC.

This rearrangement joins TRBV6-2 or TRBV6-3 to TRBJ2-7, with a tentative D call TRBD1 (6 bases). Trimming cost V 5 bases and J 0 bases, with 17 bases left between them. The V gene's germline CDR1 is MNHEY and CDR2 SVGEGT. The CDR3 loop spans 16 amino acids. The CDR3 DNA sequence: TGTGCCAGCAGTGTCCCTTGGACAGTGAACTCCTACGAGCAGTACTTC. Protein product: CASSVPWTVNSYEQYF.

The sample holds a few counts of this clonotype. The J gene is TRBJ1-2, the V gene TRBV12-3 or TRBV12-4; TRBD1 is a possible D gene (6 bases). The CDR3 consists of 14 residues. Trimming took 8 bases from V and 4 from J, leaving 17 bases between them. Here the CDR3 DNA reads TGTGCCAGCGGCATGGACAGCTTTCTCTATGGCTACACCTTC. It codes for CASGMDSFLYGYTF.

This clonotype was recorded a few times. This chain joins TRBV12-3 or TRBV12-4 and TRBJ2-5; D gene uncertain. V lost 6 bases and J lost 4, with 12 bases in between. This CDR3 spans 13 amino acids. CDR3 coding DNA: TGTGCCAGCAGCCGAGGTGGTACAGAGACCCAGTACTTC. This sequence encodes CASSRGGTETQYF.

The V call is TRBV7-2, the J call TRBJ2-1; TRBD2 aligns across 8 bases. Trimming took 3 bases from V and 4 from J; bases not matched to a gene: 5. The CDR3 extends over 15 amino acids. The germline V gene encodes CDR1 SGHTA and CDR2 FQGNSA. The CDR3 nucleotides are TGTGCCAGCAGCTTGGATAGCGGGATTTACAATGAGCAGTTCTTC. This translates into CASSLDSGIYNEQFF.

The chain joins TRBV12-3 or TRBV12-4 to TRBJ2-2; TRBD2 matches 12 bases. Unmatched junction bases numbered 4, after V lost 6 bases and J lost 8 bases. The CDR3 loop spans 14 amino acids. CDR3 in DNA: TGTGCCAGCAGCCCGGGACTAGCGGGTGGGGAGCTGTTTTTT. It yields the protein CASSPGLAGGELFF.

This clonotype was seen more than once but under ten times. V gene TRBV6-5 combines with J gene TRBJ2-7; no clear D gene. Germline V gene lookup returns CDR1 MNHEY and CDR2 SVGAGI. V lost 4 bases and J 3 bases, leaving 13 bases between the germline ends. The CDR3 has 14 residues. CDR3 in amino acids: CASSSPRRRYEQYF. In nucleotides, the CDR3 is TGTGCCAGCAGTTCTCCAAGAAGACGCTACGAGCAGTACTTC.

With respect to this clonotype: A much larger clone is a single base away; this may be a read error. The chain couples TRBV6-2 or TRBV6-3 to TRBJ2-1, with TRBD2 matching 7 bases. Germline-derived CDR1 and CDR2 are MNHEY and SVGEGT. This CDR3 has 15 amino acids. With 5 bases clipped from V and 0 bases from J, the junction kept 4 bases outside the gene matches. The CDR3 DNA reads as TGTGCCAGCAGTAAAAGCGGGATCTCCTACAATGAGCAGTTCTTC. Its translation is CASSKSGISYNEQFF.

This clonotype appeared a few times. The chain recombines TRBV7-9 with TRBJ2-1; tentative D call: TRBD2 (5 bases). V was cut by 5 bases and J by 7 bases, with 9 bases left in between. Per germline, CDR1 SEHNR and CDR2 FQNEAQ (reference sequence). There are 12 residues in the CDR3. The CDR3 reads CASSQTGNEQFF. In DNA form, the CDR3 reads TGTGCCAGCAGCCAGACGGGGAATGAGCAGTTCTTC.

This sequence joins TRBV20-1 and TRBJ2-7, with TRBD2 matching 9 bases. V gave up 4 bases and J gave up 2 bases; unmatched junction bases: 0. The CDR3 covers 12 residues. CDR1 is DFQATT and CDR2 is SNEGSKA in the germline V gene (reference sequence). The CDR3 loop reads CSAKREAYEQYF. CDR3 nucleotide sequence: TGCAGTGCTAAGCGGGAGGCCTACGAGCAGTACTTC.